The sequence of this T cell receptor beta chain was determined in a study of cytotoxic CD8 clonotypes in ibrutinib-treated CLL. For the study at large: In all, approximately ten patients were relapsed/refractory, under 16 were treatment-naive and roughly 18 were IGHV unmutated. Mean yields were approximately 260,000 productive templates and around 98,000 productive rearrangements per sample. Findings and caveats of the study: Before falling back toward baseline at progression, clonality had risen at the time of ibrutinib response.

Researchers set a sequencing depth target of 1 in 200,000 to 1 in 1 million T cells. The assay was immunoSEQ multiplex PCR, and TCRdb's table has in-frame clones only and misses some. In the table there are fewer than 150,000 clones, approximately 81% of which are singletons. This clone was picked up a small number of times. The antigen is unknown. This sequence was found in a human donor with chronic lymphocytic leukemia. This specimen was PBMCs, taken after 24 months of ibrutinib treatment.

CDR3: CASSLALASGVGEQYF. CDR3 DNA: TGTGCCAGCAGCTTAGCTTTGGCTAGCGGGGTGGGGGAGCAGTACTTC. J is TRBJ2-7 and V is TRBV7-2, with 9 bases that match TRBD2. J was trimmed by 7 bases and V by 0 bases; bases with no gene match: 10. The CDR3 runs 16 residues. Germline CDR1 is SGHTA and CDR2 is FQGNSA. Supplemented by reference TRBV7-2 and TRBJ2-7, the full variable domain reads GAGVSQSPSNKVTEKGKDVELRCDPISGHTALYWYRQSLGQGLEFLIYFQGNSAPDKSGLPSDRFSAERTGGSVSTLTIQRTQQEDSAVYLCASSLALASGVGEQYFGPGTRLTVT.